A selection of T cell receptor beta chains follows, all from one sample in a study of shared clonotypes between healthy human individuals. The table came from immunoSEQ multiplex PCR; TCRdb's copy has only in-frame clones and leaves some out. The sample records some 2,400,000 clones, around 95% being singletons. The sample comprised naive CD4+ T cells sorted from blood. These receptors came from a man between 18 and 35 years old in good health. Each CDR3 is given with its conserved first and last residue. The D gene is left open where the match is weak. Expanded clones get a size class; other rows say once, few or many, or leave the size out.

TRBD1 TRBJ1-3 TRBV6-1 - CASSGWTGTDSGNTIYF TGTGCCAGCAGTGGGTGGACAGGGACCGACTCTGGAAACACCATATATTTT
- TRBJ2-7 TRBV21-1 once CASSRWTSGSSYEQYF TGTGCCAGCAGCCGATGGACTAGCGGGTCCTCCTACGAGCAGTACTTC
- TRBJ2-4 TRBV18 - CASSPLSGEVNIQYF TGTGCCAGCTCACCCCTTTCTGGCGAAGTTAACATTCAGTACTTC
- TRBJ2-7 TRBV6-1 once CASSLQASYEQYF TGTGCCAGCAGTCTACAGGCGTCCTACGAGCAGTACTTC
- TRBJ2-7 TRBV29-1 - CSVFPGHLFAEQYF TGCAGCGTCTTCCCGGGACACCTTTTTGCCGAGCAGTACTTC
- TRBJ2-1 TRBV18 - CASSPPAYEQFF TGTGCCAGCTCACCACCGGCCTATGAGCAGTTCTTC
- TRBJ1-4 TRBV30 - CAWSSRSPNEKLFF TGTGCCTGGAGTTCAAGGTCCCCTAATGAAAAACTGTTTTTT
- TRBJ1-2 TRBV19 - CASSIRLGYGYTF TGTGCCAGTAGCATACGACTGGGCTATGGCTACACCTTC
- TRBJ2-3 TRBV7-2 - CASSSSSTDTQYF TGTGCCAGCAGCTCCAGTAGCACAGATACGCAGTATTTT
- TRBJ2-7 TRBV7-2 - CASSTMGEQYF TGTGCCAGCAGCACAATGGGTGAGCAGTACTTC
- TRBJ2-3 TRBV5-4 - CASSPGLLATDTQYF TGTGCCAGCAGCCCGGGGTTACTCGCCACAGATACGCAGTATTTT
TRBD1 TRBJ1-1 TRBV10-3 - CAISESGTGRAMNTEAFF TGTGCCATCAGTGAGTCGGGGACAGGACGTGCCATGAACACTGAAGCTTTCTTT
TRBD1 TRBJ2-6 TRBV18 - CASLQPGGASGANVLTF TGTGCCAGCTTACAGCCAGGGGGCGCCTCAGGGGCCAACGTCCTGACTTTC
- TRBJ1-1 TRBV7-9 - CASSLIGESTEAFF TGTGCCAGCAGCTTAATAGGGGAGAGCACTGAAGCTTTCTTT
TRBD2 TRBJ2-2 TRBV29-1 - CSAHGTSGRGGELFF TGCAGCGCCCACGGGACTAGCGGGAGAGGGGGGGAGCTGTTTTTT
- TRBJ2-7 TRBV9 - CASSVAGDGRTSYEQYF TGTGCCAGCAGCGTAGCGGGTGATGGGCGAACCTCCTACGAGCAGTACTTC
TRBD2 TRBJ2-1 TRBV11-1 - CASSLLAGGSYNEQFF TGTGCCAGCAGCCTTCTAGCGGGGGGCTCCTACAATGAGCAGTTCTTC
- TRBJ2-7 TRBV23-1 - CASRIPGYQYF TGCGCCAGCAGAATTCCCGGTTATCAGTACTTC
- TRBJ2-6 TRBV18 - CASSHRAPGANVLTF TGTGCCAGCTCACACCGGGCGCCTGGGGCCAACGTCCTGACTTTC
TRBD1 TRBJ2-5 TRBV29-1 - CSVAQGKETQYF TGCAGCGTTGCACAGGGGAAAGAGACCCAGTACTTC
TRBD1 TRBJ2-7 TRBV5-1 - CASSAGTGREQYF TGCGCCAGCAGCGCCGGGACAGGGCGCGAGCAGTACTTC
- TRBJ2-5 TRBV14 once CASSQGAAETQYF TGTGCCAGCAGCCAAGGAGCGGCGGAGACCCAGTACTTC
- TRBJ1-6 TRBV5-1 few CASSLMAIDNSPLHF TGCGCCAGCAGCTTAATGGCGATCGATAATTCACCCCTCCACTTT
TRBD1 TRBJ1-3 TRBV5-1 - CASSPTGPSSGNTIYF TGCGCCAGCAGCCCGACAGGGCCCAGCTCTGGAAACACCATATATTTT
- TRBJ2-5 TRBV18 - CASSLYQETQYF TGTGCCAGCTCATTGTACCAAGAGACCCAGTACTTC
- TRBJ2-7 TRBV10-3 - CAISPGRSYEQYF TGTGCCATCAGCCCGGGAAGATCCTACGAGCAGTACTTC
- TRBJ2-4 TRBV6-5 - CASSWGQGKAKNIQYF TGTGCCAGCAGTTGGGGGCAGGGAAAAGCCAAAAACATTCAGTACTTC
- TRBJ1-5 TRBV2 - CASSEHPQPQHF TGTGCCAGCAGTGAACACCCTCAGCCCCAGCATTTT
TRBD1 TRBJ1-4 TRBV19 - CASSTRDREEKLFF TGTGCCAGTAGTACCCGGGACAGGGAGGAAAAACTGTTTTTT
- TRBJ2-7 TRBV18 - CASSRRDYEQYF TGTGCCAGCTCACGCAGGGACTACGAGCAGTACTTC
TRBD1 TRBJ2-1 TRBV6-1 - CASSFGQGSYNEQFF TGTGCCAGCAGCTTCGGACAGGGGAGTTACAATGAGCAGTTCTTC
- TRBJ1-5 TRBV5-1 - CATHRGENQPQHF TGCGCCACCCACCGGGGGGAAAATCAGCCCCAGCATTTT
- TRBJ1-6 TRBV30 - CAWAQGLSPLHF TGTGCCTGGGCACAGGGACTTTCACCCCTCCACTTT
- TRBJ1-2 TRBV6-5 - CASRNNYGYTF TGTGCCAGCAGAAATAACTATGGCTACACCTTC